The clone carrying this T cell receptor (beta chain) has more than one count but fewer than ten. Its target is unknown. This entry comes from a study of beta chain features in type 1 diabetes. Germline loops: CDR1 ENHRY, CDR2 SYGVKD. Trimming shortened V by 6 bases and J by 1 base, and 10 bases separated the two germline ends. The CDR3 is 14 residues long. The study's findings and limits: Fewer junction insertions and more nucleotide deletions appeared in type 1 diabetes patients. Whatever favoring of shorter templates PCR might show would apply equally to patients and controls. Across all four CD4+ subsets, people with type 1 diabetes showed modestly shorter TCRB CDR3s.

Investigators reverse transcribed all isolated RNA, so they sequenced expressed TCRB transcripts. Assay: immunoSEQ multiplex PCR; the TCRdb copy retains only in-frame clones and omits some. The data contain 600,000 to 750,000 clones, around an eighth of them singletons. Only one heparinised blood draw was taken per donor, and its volume averaged around 110 mL. CD4+ naive, central memory, regulatory and stem cell-like memory subsets were isolated by sorting on CD45RO/CCR7/CD25/CD127/CD95/CD27. The sequence was obtained from a man aged 25 to 40 with type 1 diabetes. The chain uses TRBV10-3 and TRBJ2-1; TRBD1 is a possible D gene (6 bases). Sequenced material: naive CD4+ T cells from blood. CDR3 sequence reads: CAISVQGSYNEQFF. Here the CDR3 DNA reads TGTGCCATCAGCGTTCAGGGGTCCTACAATGAGCAGTTCTTC.